The clone carrying this TCR beta chain was seen a handful of times. Its antigen is not identified. The entry originates in a study of PD-L1 blockade in urothelial cancer. Study overall: Patients had received 0 to 3 prior chemotherapy regimens. Specimens of blood held a median count of 141,255 T cells.

Findings and limits, study-wide: Durable-benefit patients showed greater tumor-associated blood clone expansion at 3 weeks.

Some clones are missing from TCRdb's copy, which holds only in-frame ones; the method was immunoSEQ multiplex PCR. The sample yields about 17,000 clones, around 90% seen once. Germline lookup yields CDR1 SGHRS and CDR2 YFSETQ. After removal of 2 bases from V and 7 bases from J, the junction contained 4 bases not matched to a gene. CDR3 length: 14 residues. The chain couples TRBV5-1 to TRBJ2-7, with 12 bases matching TRBD2. The sequenced sample was PBMCs, obtained around atezolizumab (anti-PD-L1) treatment. The TCR comes from a man in his fifties or sixties with urothelial cancer. In nucleotides, the CDR3 is TGCGCCAGCAGCTTAATACTAGCGGGAGGTGAGCAGTACTTC. Its translation: CASSLILAGGEQYF.